These 21 T cell receptor delta chains came from one sample sequenced in a study of gamma-delta T cells after stem cell transplantation. TCRdb reanalysed the RT-PCR reads via CATT. The sample lists roughly 15,000 delta-chain clones, 30% to 35% occurring once. The sequenced sample consisted of gamma-delta T cells. All receptors come from a human donor. It is not recorded whose cells these are; they may come from a transplant donor.

The chain joins TRAV29/DV5 to TRDJ1, with TRDD3 matching over 10 bases. Germline assignment: CDR1 NSMFDY and CDR2 ISSIKDK. The CDR3 runs 17 residues. V shed 5 bases, J shed 4 bases, and the junction held 17 bases outside the gene matches. Written as DNA, the CDR3 is TGTGCAGCCCCTCTACGGCTTCGGGGGATACGCTACGATAAACTCATCTTT. Its protein is CAAPLRLRGIRYDKLIF. Based on the CDR3 plus reference TRAV29/DV5 and TRDJ1, the full variable domain is DQQVKQNSPSLSVQEGRISILNCDYTNSMFDYFLWYKKYPAEGPTFLISISSIKDKNEDGRFTVFLNKSAKHLSLHIVPSQPGDSAVYFCAAPLRLRGIRYDKLIFGKGTRVTVEP.

The J gene is TRDJ1, the V gene TRDV1; 13 bases map to TRDD3. The CDR3 totals 20 residues. V shed 3 bases, J shed 3 bases, and the junction held 16 bases outside the gene matches. The germline CDR1 and CDR2 sequences are TSWWSYY and QGS. For the CDR3, the DNA is TGTGCTCTTGGGGAGAATTGTACTGGGGGATACGAGGGGAAAGCCGATAAACTCATCTTT. This sequence encodes CALGENCTGGYEGKADKLIF.

This clone has more than one count but fewer than ten. CDR3 loop: CACDPIYRGIRVSWDTRQMFF. The CDR3 DNA is TGTGCCTGTGATCCAATTTATCGGGGGATACGCGTGTCCTGGGACACCCGACAGATGTTTTTC. This chain joins TRDV2 and TRDJ3, with 10 bases lining up with TRDD3. This CDR3 is 21 amino acids long. The trim removed 4 bases at V and 1 base at J, leaving 15 bases unmatched. Germline V CDR1 and CDR2: GEAIGNYY, EKD.

This clone has just one count. The V gene is TRDV2, the J gene TRDJ3; TRDD3 is a possible D gene (5 bases). V gave up 0 bases and J gave up 6 bases, with 20 bases separating them. Germline V lookup: CDR1 GEAIGNYY, CDR2 EKD. The CDR3 is 19 residues long. In nucleotides, the CDR3 is TGTGCCTGTGACACCGCTGGGACCTATCGCCCCTTGGACACCCGACAGATGTTTTTC. Translating it yields CACDTAGTYRPLDTRQMFF.

This clone was detected once. Compared with germline, one end of the junction differs, possibly owing to a read error. The same CDR3 is also encoded by other DNA sequences in this sample. The rearrangement uses TRAV29/DV5 and TRDJ1; 11 bases are shared with TRDD3. This CDR3 region has 16 residues. Germline loops: CDR1 NSMFDY, CDR2 ISSIKDK. CDR3 DNA: TGTGCCGCAAGTGTTTCCCGTACTGGGGGATATCTCGGACTCATCTTT. It translates to CAASVSRTGGYLGLIF.

There are a few counts of this clone. Other DNA sequences in this sample translate to the same CDR3. The chain uses TRDV2 and TRDJ2; 10 positions agree with TRDD3. The CDR3 has 16 amino acids. J was trimmed by 4 bases and V by 3 bases; bases with no gene match: 7. Per the germline V gene, CDR1 is GEAIGNYY and CDR2 is EKD. In nucleotides, the CDR3 is TGTGCCTGTGACTCAGTACTGGGGGATGCGACAGCACAACTCTTCTTT. Protein product: CACDSVLGDATAQLFF.

This clone was observed once. This clone may be a read error of a much larger clone one base away. This CDR3 is also generated by other DNA sequences in the sample. The chain recombines TRDV2 with TRDJ3; the match to TRDD3 covers 12 bases. The CDR3 totals 18 residues. Germline values: CDR1 GEAIGNYY, CDR2 EKD. The chain's CDR3 is CACDSTGGYSWDTRQMFF. CDR3 in DNA: TGTGCCTGTGACAGTACTGGGGGATACTCCTGGGACACCCGACAAATGTTTTTC.

As for this clone: The junction departs from the called germline gene at one end, perhaps through a read error. Other nucleotide sequences in the sample specify the same CDR3. This chain joins TRDV2 and TRDJ3, with 10 bases identical to TRDD3. Germline CDR1 is GEAIGNYY and CDR2 is EKD. The CDR3 extends over 18 amino acids. The CDR3 DNA reads TGTGCCTGTGACACCGGACTGGGGGATTCCTGGGACACCCGAAAGATGTTTTTC. This sequence encodes CACDTGLGDSWDTRKMFF.

The chain carries TRDV3 and TRDJ1; D is unresolved. Trimming pared 0 bases from V and 5 bases from J, leaving 28 bases between. This CDR3 has 18 residues. Germline V gene data show CDR1 as TVYSNPD and CDR2 as GDNSRS (reference sequence). The CDR3 protein is CAFRGREGFKGGTDKLIF. The DNA for the CDR3 is TGTGCCTTTAGGGGACGGGAAGGGTTCAAAGGAGGTACGGATAAACTCATCTTT.

The V gene is TRDV1, the J gene TRDJ1, with D maybe TRDD3 (5 bases). From germline, CDR1 is TSWWSYY and CDR2 QGS. The CDR3 consists of 23 residues. Trimming shortened V by 5 bases and J by 0 bases, and 37 bases separated the two germline ends. CDR3 DNA sequence: TGTGCTCTTGGGATACCCAGGACGGTGAACTACGGCGGGGGTGGGGAGTACACCGATAAACTCATCTTT. Translation gives CALGIPRTVNYGGGGEYTDKLIF.

This clone turned up a few times. The gene calls are TRDV3 and TRDJ3; perhaps TRDD2 as D (9 bases). CDR3 length: 23 residues. Germline loops: CDR1 TVYSNPD, CDR2 GDNSRS (reference sequence). The V gene lost 4 bases and the J gene lost 1 base, with 35 bases spanning the gap. The CDR3 region has the DNA TGTGCCTCGCCCCCCTTCCTACGTGGGGATACTCCATTGACTTCCTGGGACACCCGACAGATGTTTTTC. Its translation: CASPPFLRGDTPLTSWDTRQMFF.

CDR3 sequence (DNA): TGTGCTCTCGCGGGGGGCTGGGTCCCGTACACCGATAAACTCATCTTT. Translated, it gives CALAGGWVPYTDKLIF. V is TRDV1 and J is TRDJ1; weak D call: TRDD3 (5 bases). The CDR3 has 16 residues. CDR1 is TSWWSYY, CDR2 QGS, per germline. V was clipped by 9 bases and J by 0 bases, with 20 bases between them.

V and J are TRDV1 and TRDJ1, with unresolved D. With 2 bases removed from V and 5 bases from J, the gap between germline ends came to 24 bases. The germline V gene has CDR1 TSWWSYY and CDR2 QGS. This CDR3 is 18 amino acids long. In nucleotides, the CDR3 is TGTGCTCTTGGGGAAAGAGTTTCCCCGCTCCCATTAACGGATAAACTCATCTTT. Translating gives CALGERVSPLPLTDKLIF.

In regard to this clone: A read error may be the cause here, since a much bigger clone is one base away. Other DNA sequences of this sample code for an identical CDR3. The chain combines TRDV2 with TRDJ2; TRDD3 aligns across 9 bases. The germline CDR1 and CDR2 sequences are GEAIGNYY and EKD. The CDR3 is 13 amino acids. CDR3 residues: CACDTWGIAHLFF. The DNA for the CDR3 is TGTGCCTGTGACACCTGGGGGATAGCACACCTCTTCTTT.

The V call is TRDV3, the J call TRDJ1; D assignment may be TRDD2 or TRDD3 (6 bases each). Germline values: CDR1 TVYSNPD, CDR2 GDNSRS (reference sequence). This CDR3 has 23 residues. The CDR3 sequence: CAHTRSYDTTRGRRRPLADKLIF. CDR3 DNA: TGTGCTCATACACGGTCCTACGATACCACTAGGGGGAGACGCAGACCTCTGGCCGATAAACTCATCTTT.

CDR3 sequence: CACDATEGAISWDTRQMFF. For the CDR3, the DNA is TGTGCCTGTGACGCGACCGAGGGGGCCATCTCCTGGGACACCCGACAGATGTTTTTC. This chain links TRDV2 with TRDJ3, with a possible D match to TRDD3 (5 bases). Trimming took 3 bases from V and 0 from J, leaving 17 bases between them. Per the germline V gene, CDR1 is GEAIGNYY and CDR2 is EKD. The length of the CDR3 is 19 residues.

About this clone itself: The same CDR3 is also encoded by other DNA sequences in this sample. The genes are TRDV3 and TRDJ1; the match to TRDD3 covers 8 bases. CDR1 TVYSNPD and CDR2 GDNSRS come from the germline V gene (reference sequence). J gave up 0 bases and V 1 base, and 16 bases lay outside the gene matches. CDR3 length equals 18 residues. The CDR3 DNA reads as TGTGCCTTTAAGTTGGGTACCCCTGGGGGACGGTACACCGATAAACTCATCTTT. Amino acids: CAFKLGTPGGRYTDKLIF.

The rearrangement uses TRDV1 and TRDJ1, with 8 bases identical to TRDD3. The trim removed 5 bases at V and 5 bases at J, leaving 25 bases unmatched. The germline V gene encodes CDR1 TSWWSYY and CDR2 QGS. The CDR3 has 20 residues. Here the CDR3 reads CALGLLRPGDSCGGVDKLIF. CDR3 nucleotide sequence: TGTGCTCTTGGGCTCCTGCGACCGGGGGATAGTTGTGGCGGGGTGGATAAACTCATCTTT.

On this clone: Germline and junction disagree at one end, which may indicate a read error. The chain employs TRDV1 and TRDJ1; maybe TRDD3 (5 bases). The germline V gene encodes CDR1 TSWWSYY and CDR2 QGS. The CDR3 has 17 residues. CDR3 in amino acids: CARGDPQPPQYTDKLIF. CDR3 DNA sequence: TGTGCTCGTGGGGACCCCCAACCCCCTCAGTACACCGATAAACTCATCTTT.

Concerning this clone: The germline gene is not matched at one end of the junction; a read error may be the cause. The rearrangement links TRDV1 to TRDJ1; 8 nucleotides line up with TRDD3. The CDR3 is 21 residues long. Germline V gene sequence: CDR1 TSWWSYY, CDR2 QGS. The CDR3 sequence: CAIGERTGGPRRGAYTDKLIF. The CDR3 nucleotides read TGTGCTATTGGGGAAAGGACTGGGGGTCCGAGACGGGGGGCCTACACCGATAAACTCATCTTT.

In its sample, this clone ranks as large. Other DNA sequences in this sample translate to the same CDR3. The chain employs TRDV2 and TRDJ3; TRDD3 aligns across 11 bases. Trimming at V came to 2 bases and at J to 0 bases, leaving 2 bases not matched to a gene. The germline CDR1 and CDR2 sequences are GEAIGNYY and EKD. The CDR3 loop spans 18 amino acids. The CDR3 loop reads CACDNTGGYSWDTRQMFF. In DNA, the CDR3 is TGTGCCTGTGACAATACTGGGGGATACTCCTGGGACACCCGACAGATGTTTTTC.